The clone carrying this TCR beta chain occurred a few times. Its specificity is unknown. Assay: immunoSEQ multiplex PCR; the TCRdb copy retains only in-frame clones and omits some. There are about 73,000 clones in the sample; about four fifths occur only once, and under 3% lies in the top ten. This specimen comes from a study of vaccination effects on CD4 cells after COVID-19. Peptide-pool stimulation followed by sequencing identified expanded antigen-specific CD4+ clonotypes in the ViraFEST assay. Researchers isolated CD4+ T cells once 9 to 11 days of culture had elapsed. Each vaccine recipient was nucleocapsid antibody negative and had no prior SARS-CoV-2 infection. Peptides at around 10 ug/ml and IL-2 at approximately 9.7 IU/ml were added to two million PBMC per well. This CDR3 has 11 amino acids.

This clonotype was sampled from a human donor who received a COVID-19 vaccine. V and J are TRBV21-1 and TRBJ1-4. TRBV21-1 constitutes a pseudogene. The sample was CD4+ T cells from PBMCs cultured with HCoV-NL63 spike peptides, taken before COVID-19 vaccination. The CDR3 here is CATRSDEKLFF. The CDR3, as DNA: TGTGCCACCAGATCCGATGAAAAACTGTTTTTT.